The 30 T cell receptor beta chains presented below share a single source sample, sequenced in a study of T cells after yellow fever vaccination. TCRdb passed the 5' RACE reads through MiXCR, listing each CDR3 protein once. Of some 400,000 distinct CDR3 sequences listed, around 20% were seen once; the top ten hold 15% to 20%. This sample comprised PBMCs, obtained before the yellow fever booster vaccination. The receptors stem from a man between 18 and 35 years old who received the YFV17D yellow fever vaccine.

The V gene is TRBV7-9, the J gene TRBJ2-4; D is perhaps TRBD2 (6 bases). Germline assignment: CDR1 SEHNR and CDR2 FQNEAQ (reference sequence). This CDR3 is 15 amino acids long. V was shortened by 4 bases and J by 1 base, with 11 bases between the two germline ends. CDR3 amino acids: CASSWDREAKNIQYF. The CDR3 DNA sequence: TGTGCCAGCAGCTGGGACCGGGAGGCCAAAAACATTCAGTACTTC.

DNA of the CDR3: TGTGCCACCAGTCAGGGGGCGGACACTGAAGCTTTCTTT. Translated: CATSQGADTEAFF. This chain uses TRBV15 with TRBJ1-1; 8 bases are shared with TRBD1. V dropped 6 bases and J dropped 3; count of bases not matched to a gene: 3. CDR1 is LNHNV and CDR2 is YYDKDF in the germline V gene (reference sequence). The CDR3 is 13 amino acids.

In this sample, this clonotype turned up a few times. The CDR3 region has the DNA TGTGCCAGCAGCTTCCTCGGCGGCCGGCCAGGCACAGATACGCAGTATTTT. The encoded protein is CASSFLGGRPGTDTQYF. The J gene is TRBJ2-3, the V gene TRBV7-9; the D is unclear. Germline V gives CDR1 SEHNR, CDR2 FQNEAQ (reference sequence). The CDR3 sequence is 17 residues long. V was trimmed by 3 bases and J by 1 base, leaving 17 bases between them.

This clonotype was detected many times. The chain joins TRBV6-5 to TRBJ1-1, with TRBD1 matching over 9 bases. Germline CDR1 and CDR2: MNHEY and SVGAGI. The trim removed 4 bases at V and 10 bases at J, leaving 7 bases unmatched. This CDR3 has 13 residues. The CDR3 region has the DNA TGTGCCAGCAGTTCCGGGACAGGGAGTTCAGCTTTCTTT. Translating it yields CASSSGTGSSAFF.

The J gene is TRBJ1-4, the V gene TRBV4-1; weak D call: TRBD1 (5 bases). The CDR3 is 14 residues long. Germline V gives CDR1 MGHRA, CDR2 YSYEKL. V was clipped by 4 bases and J by 8 bases, with 14 bases between them. The CDR3: CASSLSQGGEKLFF. As DNA, the CDR3 is TGCGCCAGCAGCCTTAGTCAGGGAGGCGAAAAACTGTTTTTT.

This clonotype was counted a few times. The V call is TRBV5-1, the J call TRBJ2-5; TRBD1 might be the D (5 bases). CDR3 length equals 16 residues. Trimming took 0 bases from V and 7 from J, leaving 19 bases between them. Germline loops: CDR1 SGHRS, CDR2 YFSETQ. The CDR3 nucleotides are TGCGCCAGCAGCTTGGATGCAGGGCCAACGTTGGGGACCCAGTACTTC. This encodes CASSLDAGPTLGTQYF.

CDR3 region: CASRGVDRDPGNTIYF. The CDR3 DNA reads as TGTGCCAGCAGGGGAGTGGACAGGGACCCTGGAAACACCATATATTTT. This chain joins TRBV6-5 and TRBJ1-3; 8 positions agree with TRBD1. Germline-derived CDR1 and CDR2 are MNHEY and SVGAGI. The J segment lost 2 bases and the V segment lost 6 bases, leaving 9 bases of the junction unmatched. This CDR3 has 16 amino acids.

The rearrangement links TRBV7-2 to TRBJ1-4, with 7 bases lining up with TRBD1. The CDR3 loop spans 17 amino acids. Germline V gene lookup returns CDR1 SGHTA and CDR2 FQGNSA. V gave up 6 bases and J gave up 8 bases; unmatched junction bases: 18. CDR3 protein: CASRQTGQLLKEEKLFF. Written as DNA, the CDR3 is TGTGCCAGCAGACAAACGGGACAGTTATTGAAGGAGGAAAAACTGTTTTTT.

This clonotype was seen only a few times. The chain is built from TRBV29-1 and TRBJ2-3, with unresolved D. In germline, CDR1 is SQVTM, CDR2 ANQGSEA. Trimming left V 4 bases short and J 1 base short, with 12 bases between. This CDR3 spans 14 amino acids. The CDR3 DNA follows: TGCAGCGTTGCGGTACAGTCCGGCACAGATACGCAGTATTTT. Amino acids: CSVAVQSGTDTQYF.

The chain uses TRBV15 and TRBJ2-1, with D perhaps TRBD1 (5 bases). The length of the CDR3 is 14 residues. Germline V CDR1 and CDR2: LNHNV, YYDKDF (reference sequence). V dropped 0 bases and J dropped 10 bases, with 13 bases sitting between them. CDR3 sequence (DNA): TGTGCCACCAGCAGAGAAAACCAGGGTAACGAGCAGTTCTTC. Protein product: CATSRENQGNEQFF.

The rearrangement uses TRBV20-1 and TRBJ1-6, with D tentatively TRBD1 (5 bases). This CDR3 is 15 amino acids long. V lost 3 bases and J 3 bases, leaving 12 bases between the germline ends. Per the germline V gene, CDR1 is DFQATT and CDR2 is SNEGSKA (reference sequence). This chain's CDR3 is CSASAGTNYNSPLHF. In DNA form, the CDR3 reads TGCAGTGCTAGTGCGGGGACCAACTATAATTCACCCCTCCACTTT.

This clonotype has just a few counts. The V gene is TRBV15, the J gene TRBJ2-7; no definite D call. Trimming left V 0 bases short and J 7 bases short, with 13 bases between. Germline-derived CDR1 and CDR2 are LNHNV and YYDKDF (reference sequence). The CDR3 has 14 residues. CDR3 sequence reads: CATSRDASAKEQYF. Written as DNA, the CDR3 is TGTGCCACCAGCAGAGATGCCTCAGCTAAGGAGCAGTACTTC.

The genes are TRBV6-1 and TRBJ1-5; possible D gene TRBD1, 5 bases. From germline, CDR1 is MNHNS and CDR2 SASEGT. V was pared by 1 base and J by 7 bases, with 14 bases between. This CDR3 is built from 15 residues. The CDR3 DNA is TGTGCCAGCAGTGAAGGCACCGGGGGATGGCAGCCCCAGCATTTT. Amino acids: CASSEGTGGWQPQHF.

This rearrangement joins TRBV25-1 to TRBJ1-2, with D possibly matching TRBD1 (6 bases). Germline assignment: CDR1 MGHDK and CDR2 SYGVNS. The CDR3 has 13 amino acids. V dropped 4 bases and J dropped 4 bases, with 10 bases sitting between them. The CDR3 DNA follows: TGTGCCAGCAGTGGGACAGACCTCTATGGCTACACCTTC. Its protein product is CASSGTDLYGYTF.

This rearrangement joins TRBV5-4 to TRBJ2-4; 8 bases map to TRBD1. With V trimmed by 1 base and J by 3 bases, 0 bases remained unmatched. Germline V lookup: CDR1 SGHNT, CDR2 YYREEE (reference sequence). This CDR3 is 14 amino acids long. CDR3 DNA sequence: TGTGCCAGCAGCTTGACAGGGGGCAAAAACATTCAGTACTTC. This translates into CASSLTGGKNIQYF.

V is TRBV7-9 and J is TRBJ2-3; 7 bases match TRBD2. Losses at the gene ends were 1 base for V and 0 bases for J; bases not matched to a gene: 4. This CDR3 contains 16 residues. Per the germline V gene, CDR1 is SEHNR and CDR2 is FQNEAQ (reference sequence). CDR3 DNA sequence: TGTGCCAGCAGCTTAGAAGGCGGGGGAAGCACAGATACGCAGTATTTT. It codes for CASSLEGGGSTDTQYF.

The V and J genes are TRBV7-2 and TRBJ2-3, with 10 bases aligning to TRBD2. The germline gives CDR1 SGHTA, CDR2 FQGNSA. The CDR3 extends over 15 amino acids. V shed 5 bases and J 2 bases; nucleotides not matched to a gene: 4. The CDR3 DNA sequence: TGTGCCAGCAGCCGTAGCGGGGGGCCCACAGATACGCAGTATTTT. It encodes CASSRSGGPTDTQYF.

This clonotype turned up a few times. The chain has TRBV28 and TRBJ1-5; D call uncertain. The V and J ends lost 6 bases and 3 bases respectively, with 18 bases between them. Germline CDR1 reads MDHEN; CDR2 reads SYDVKM. This CDR3 contains 16 residues. CDR3 residues: CASRTKGLRNNQPQHF. In DNA form, the CDR3 reads TGTGCCAGCAGGACCAAAGGGCTACGGAACAATCAGCCCCAGCATTTT.

The V call is TRBV4-3, the J call TRBJ1-3; D gene ambiguous. The CDR3 has 15 residues. V dropped 4 bases and J dropped 4 bases, with 14 bases sitting between them. Germline CDR1 reads LGHNA; CDR2 reads YSLEER. CDR3 loop: CASSRRQGRGNTIYF. As DNA, the CDR3 is TGCGCCAGCAGCCGGAGACAAGGACGCGGAAACACCATATATTTT.

The J gene is TRBJ2-5, the V gene TRBV14; 7 bases map to TRBD1. CDR1 SGHDN and CDR2 FVKESK come from the germline V gene. This CDR3 spans 18 amino acids. V shed 9 bases and J 2 bases; nucleotides not matched to a gene: 21. The CDR3 loop reads CARIHCSNRDSIQETQYF. The CDR3 DNA is TGTGCCAGAATTCACTGCTCCAACCGGGACAGCATTCAAGAGACCCAGTACTTC.

This clonotype showed up many times. The chain links TRBV12-3 or TRBV12-4 to TRBJ1-2; a weak D match, TRBD1 (5 bases). The CDR3 has 13 amino acids. V shed 6 bases and J shed 4 bases, with 12 bases lying between them. The CDR3 loop is CASSKQGAYGYTF. The CDR3 nucleotides are TGTGCCAGCAGCAAGCAGGGCGCCTATGGCTACACCTTC.

This clonotype has only a few counts. This CDR3 reads CASSPSQDQPQHF. CDR3 coding DNA: TGTGCCAGCTCACCGAGTCAAGATCAGCCCCAGCATTTT. The J gene is TRBJ1-5, the V gene TRBV18, with D hard to call. CDR3 length: 13 amino acids. The V and J ends lost 3 bases and 5 bases respectively, with 8 bases between them. Germline loops: CDR1 KGHSH, CDR2 LQKENI.

This clonotype was seen a few times. This sequence joins TRBV7-9 and TRBJ2-3; no reliable D call. Trimming took off 2 bases at V and 1 base at J, with 10 bases between the two ends. The CDR3 loop spans 15 amino acids. CDR1 is SEHNR, CDR2 FQNEAQ, per germline (reference sequence). The chain's CDR3 is CASSLSSSRTDTQYF. The CDR3 DNA follows: TGTGCCAGCAGCTTAAGCTCCTCCCGCACAGATACGCAGTATTTT.

The chain couples TRBV20-1 to TRBJ2-4; 7 bases align to TRBD1. The germline gives CDR1 DFQATT, CDR2 SNEGSKA (reference sequence). The CDR3 spans 16 residues. Losses at the gene ends were 5 bases for V and 0 bases for J; bases not matched to a gene: 10. The CDR3 sequence: CSASIARGLAKNIQYF. CDR3 in DNA: TGCAGTGCTTCGATAGCTAGGGGGCTAGCCAAAAACATTCAGTACTTC.

As DNA, the CDR3 is TGCAGTGCTAGCCCGCAGATGGGGGGCCAAGAGACCCAGTACTTC. Translating gives CSASPQMGGQETQYF. The chain links TRBV20-1 to TRBJ2-5; a possible D gene is TRBD2 (6 bases). Trimming took 3 bases from V and 1 from J, leaving 15 bases between them. The CDR3 has 15 residues. CDR1 DFQATT and CDR2 SNEGSKA come from the germline V gene (reference sequence).

The V and J genes are TRBV30 and TRBJ2-7; D call uncertain. V gave up 4 bases and J gave up 1 base, with 5 bases separating them. From germline, CDR1 is GTSNPN and CDR2 SVGIG (reference sequence). There are 11 residues in the CDR3. The CDR3 DNA reads as TGTGCCTGGACAGATTCCTACGAGCAGTACTTC. This sequence encodes CAWTDSYEQYF.

The chain joins TRBV10-1 to TRBJ2-3; D is unclear. CDR3 length: 13 residues. Between the trimmed V and J ends, which lost 8 bases and 1 base, there was a span of 10 bases. Germline CDR1 WNHNN, CDR2 SYGVQD (reference sequence). CDR3 sequence reads: CASEPEGTDTQYF. The CDR3 nucleotides read TGCGCCAGCGAGCCTGAGGGCACAGATACGCAGTATTTT.

The rearrangement links TRBV10-1 to TRBJ2-7, with TRBD1 matching 9 bases. Germline CDR1 is WNHNN and CDR2 is SYGVQD (reference sequence). CDR3 size: 13 residues. V was clipped by 10 bases and J by 3 bases; unmatched bases: 7. The CDR3 region has the DNA TGCGCCACCCTGGGACAGGGATACTACGAGCAGTACTTC. Its translation is CATLGQGYYEQYF.

This clonotype has more than one count but fewer than ten. The chain carries TRBV20-1 and TRBJ1-5; no clear D. The germline V gene encodes CDR1 DFQATT and CDR2 SNEGSKA (reference sequence). The CDR3 runs to 13 residues. The V gene lost 6 bases and the J gene lost 4 bases, with 13 bases spanning the gap. CDR3 bases: TGCAGTGCCCTGATCCCGGGGAATCAGCCCCAGCATTTT. Amino acid sequence: CSALIPGNQPQHF.

This clonotype was counted between two and nine times. CDR3 sequence reads: CASSRVPLNTEAFF. The CDR3, as DNA: TGTGCCAGCAGCCGGGTGCCCTTGAACACTGAAGCTTTCTTT. This chain connects TRBV28 to TRBJ1-1, with D unclear. The CDR3 is made up of 14 amino acids. The V and J ends lost 6 bases and 0 bases respectively, with 11 bases between them. Germline-derived CDR1 and CDR2 are MDHEN and SYDVKM.